Listed below are T cell receptor delta chains from one sample, sequenced in a study of Vδ1+ human thymocytes. With CATT, TCRdb re-called clones from the multiplex PCR reads. The sample yields 45,000 to 75,000 delta-chain clones, roughly 16% seen once. The sequenced sample consisted of Vdelta1+ gamma-delta thymocytes from the thymus. These receptor sequences come from a girl under three years old who had congenital heart surgery. Both conserved end residues are part of each CDR3. A D gene is named only where the DNA matches it firmly. Clone size is shown for a subset of rows, as once, few, many or a class of expanded clone.

>.|TRDV1|TRDJ1|.
CALGERSGVRPYTDKLIF
TGTGCTCTTGGGGAACGCTCGGGGGTCCGACCTTACACCGATAAACTCATCTTT
>TRDD3|TRDV1|TRDJ1|few
CALGGDPGGKLIF
TGTGCTCTTGGGGGCGATCCTGGGGGTAAACTCATCTTT
>.|TRDV2|TRDJ1|few
CACDTGRGKADKLIF
TGTGCCTGTGACACCGGCAGGGGAAAAGCCGATAAACTCATCTTT
>.|TRDV1|TRDJ1|few
CALGEPQGEPRSPRAPISADTDKLIF
TGTGCTCTTGGGGAACCGCAAGGAGAGCCCAGGTCCCCAAGGGCCCCAATTTCGGCAGACACCGATAAACTCATCTTT
>.|TRDV1|TRDJ1|.
CALGTSFLVVGDLATDKLIF
TGTGCTCTTGGGACCTCCTTCCTCGTGGTGGGGGATTTGGCCACCGATAAACTCATCTTT
>TRDD2|TRDV1|TRDJ1|few
CALGEYIPTKVVGPYTDKLIF
TGTGCTCTTGGGGAATATATTCCTACAAAGGTGGTGGGACCGTACACCGATAAACTCATCTTT
>TRDD3|TRDV1|TRDJ1|.
CALGETFPIVEQLGDPHKLIF
TGTGCTCTTGGGGAAACCTTTCCTATAGTTGAGCAACTGGGGGACCCCCATAAACTCATCTTT
>TRDD3|TRDV2|TRDJ1|few
CACDFSRASTYWGPPHTDKLIF
TGTGCCTGTGACTTTTCCCGCGCCAGTACTTACTGGGGCCCACCCCACACCGATAAACTCATCTTT
>TRDD3|TRDV1|TRDJ1|.
CALGQFPVLGDTPYTDKLIF
TGTGCTCTTGGGCAGTTTCCTGTACTGGGGGATACCCCATACACCGATAAACTCATCTTT
>TRDD3|TRDV1|TRDJ1|.
CALDSSHTGGYCPDKLIF
TGTGCTCTAGATAGTTCCCATACTGGGGGATACTGCCCCGATAAACTCATCTTT
>.|TRDV1|TRDJ1|.
CALGEWKYTDKLIF
TGTGCTCTTGGGGAATGGAAGTACACCGATAAACTCATCTTT
>TRDD3|TRDV1|TRDJ1|.
CALGELGPSYFILGDIDTDKLIF
TGTGCTCTTGGGGAACTCGGGCCTTCCTATTTCATACTGGGGGATATAGACACCGATAAACTCATCTTT
>.|TRDV1|TRDJ1|.
CALGELDRGHYVDKLIF
TGTGCTCTTGGGGAACTAGACCGGGGCCACTATGTCGATAAACTCATCTTT
>TRDD3|TRDV1|TRDJ1|few
CALGECEGDTRYPYTDELIF
TGTGCTCTTGGGGAATGTGAGGGGGATACGCGGTATCCATACACCGATGAACTCATCTTT
>TRDD3|TRDV1|TRDJ1|.
CALGDLVTTSGGSADKLIF
TGTGCTCTTGGGGACCTAGTCACCACGTCTGGGGGATCAGCCGATAAACTCATCTTT
>TRDD3|TRDV1|TRDJ2|few
CALGGLRRTGGYITAQLFF
TGTGCTCTTGGGGGCCTGAGGCGTACTGGGGGGTACATAACAGCACAACTCTTCTTT
>.|TRDV1|TRDJ1|.
CALGERTPLDKLIF
TGTGCTCTTGGGGAAAGAACCCCTCTCGATAAACTCATCTTT
>TRDD3|TRDV1|TRDJ1|few
CALGDSSLTNRKLGDTRQLIF
TGTGCTCTTGGGGATTCTTCCCTTACGAACCGCAAACTGGGGGATACGCGACAACTCATCTTT
>TRDD3|TRDV1|TRDJ1|few
CALGTNGGYSSYTDKLIF
TGTGCTCTTGGGACCAACGGGGGATATTCTAGTTACACCGATAAACTCATCTTT
>TRDD3|TRDV1|TRDJ1|.
CALGVITSPLLGEEKLIF
TGTGCTCTTGGGGTGATAACTTCGCCTTTACTGGGGGAGGAGAAACTCATCTTT
>.|TRDV2|TRDJ1|.
CACDLKGPWSDTDKLIF
TGTGCCTGTGACCTGAAGGGGCCCTGGTCTGACACCGATAAACTCATCTTT
>TRDD3|TRDV2|TRDJ1|medium-sized
CACDTANGGYSYDTDKLIF
TGTGCCTGTGACACCGCTAATGGGGGATACTCTTACGACACCGATAAACTCATCTTT
>.|TRDV1|TRDJ1|.
CALGDILGGPKLDKLIF
TGTGCTCTTGGGGACATCCTTGGGGGGCCCAAACTCGATAAACTCATCTTT
>.|TRDV1|TRDJ1|.
CALGGPSVKLLGPVRYTDKLIF
TGTGCTCTTGGGGGCCCTTCCGTGAAGCTACTGGGGCCCGTACGGTACACCGATAAACTCATCTTT
>TRDD3|TRDV1|TRDJ1|few
CALGSAPFVPGGYVGDKLIF
TGTGCTCTTGGATCCGCCCCGTTCGTCCCTGGGGGATACGTGGGCGATAAACTCATCTTT
>TRDD3|TRDV1|TRDJ1|few
CALGDRLGDTTDKLIF
TGTGCTCTTGGGGACCGACTGGGGGATACGACCGATAAACTCATCTTT
>TRDD3|TRDV1|TRDJ1|.
CALGEEAYWGSTGDMYTDKLIF
TGTGCTCTTGGGGAGGAGGCCTACTGGGGGTCTACTGGGGATATGTACACCGATAAACTCATCTTT
>TRDD3|TRDV1|TRDJ1|.
CALGEPPEKGVGDRTDKLIF
TGTGCTCTTGGGGAACCACCCGAAAAGGGGGTGGGGGACCGCACCGATAAACTCATCTTT
>TRDD3|TRDV1|TRDJ1|.
CALGELAYSRTGVIPADKLIF
TGTGCTCTTGGGGAACTAGCCTACAGCCGTACTGGGGTGATCCCTGCCGATAAACTCATCTTT
>TRDD3|TRDV1|TRDJ1|.
CALGNPPRYWGMREDKLIF
TGTGCTCTTGGGAATCCCCCCCGGTACTGGGGGATGAGGGAGGATAAACTCATCTTT
>.|TRDV1|TRDJ1|.
CALGERRPSPTVGQRDTDKLIF
TGTGCTCTTGGGGAACGACGTCCTTCTCCCACAGTCGGACAACGGGACACCGATAAACTCATCTTT
>TRDD3|TRDV1|TRDJ1|few
CALGEPGGDTPDKLIF
TGTGCTCTTGGGGAACCTGGGGGGGATACGCCCGATAAACTCATCTTT
>TRDD3|TRDV1|TRDJ1|.
CALSGGQYTDKLIF
TGTGCTCTCTCTGGGGGACAGTACACCGATAAACTCATCTTT
>.|TRDV1|TRDJ1|.
CALGERRTNTDKLIF
TGTGCTCTTGGGGAACGTAGGACCAACACCGATAAACTCATCTTT
>.|TRDV1|TRDJ1|few
CALGELSPVFLQGPTGTDKLIF
TGTGCTCTTGGGGAACTTTCCCCCGTCTTCCTCCAGGGGCCTACGGGGACCGATAAACTCATCTTT
>TRDD3|TRDV1|TRDJ1|.
CALGELPRGYADKLIF
TGTGCTCTTGGGGAACTCCCACGGGGATACGCCGATAAACTCATCTTT
>.|TRDV1|TRDJ1|.
CALGEPCTGYTDKLIF
TGTGCTCTTGGGGAACCGTGTACGGGGTACACCGATAAACTCATCTTT
>.|TRDV1|TRDJ1|few
CAHSSESYRSDRTDKLIF
TGTGCTCACTCATCGGAGTCCTACAGGTCCGACCGCACCGATAAACTCATCTTT
>TRDD3|TRDV1|TRDJ1|.
CALGAALGDYTDKLIF
TGTGCTCTTGGGGCGGCGCTGGGGGACTACACCGATAAACTCATCTTT
>TRDD3|TRDV1|TRDJ1|few
CALGESTLYWGIRIPKYTDKLIF
TGTGCTCTTGGGGAATCCACGCTTTACTGGGGGATACGAATTCCCAAGTACACCGATAAACTCATCTTT
>TRDD3|TRDV2|TRDJ1|.
CACGIRVLGDTNPDKLIF
TGTGCCTGTGGCATCCGTGTGCTGGGGGATACTAACCCCGATAAACTCATCTTT
>TRDD3|TRDV1|TRDJ1|few
CALGERTPSGDRGITDKLIF
TGTGCTCTTGGGGAAAGAACCCCCAGTGGTGATCGGGGGATCACCGATAAACTCATCTTT
>TRDD3|TRAV29/DV5|TRDJ1|medium-sized
CAASASERGGYATDKLIF
TGTGCAGCAAGCGCGTCCGAGCGTGGGGGATATGCCACCGATAAACTCATCTTT
>TRDD3|TRDV1|TRDJ1|few
CALGEPPDGGHIYTDKLIF
TGTGCTCTTGGGGAGCCGCCGGATGGGGGACACATCTACACCGATAAACTCATCTTT
>TRDD3|TRDV2|TRDJ1|few
CACDTSIVGGFPTDKLIF
TGTGCCTGTGACACCAGCATAGTTGGGGGATTCCCCACCGATAAACTCATCTTT
>TRDD2|TRDV1|TRDJ1|few
CALGELRASYRVVPTGPPYTDKLIF
TGTGCTCTTGGGGAACTTAGGGCTTCCTATCGGGTCGTCCCTACTGGACCTCCGTACACCGATAAACTCATCTTT
>.|TRDV1|TRDJ1|few
CALGELPRMGTTHVTDKLIF
TGTGCTCTTGGGGAACTTCCCCGAATGGGCACCACCCATGTAACCGATAAACTCATCTTT
>.|TRDV1|TRDJ1|few
CALGAPTRDGVRPRYTDKLIF
TGTGCTCTTGGGGCCCCTACGAGGGATGGTGTACGCCCAAGGTACACCGATAAACTCATCTTT
>TRDD3|TRDV1|TRDJ1|.
CALGELYVGGMADKLIF
TGTGCTCTTGGGGAACTCTACGTAGGGGGGATGGCCGATAAACTCATCTTT
>TRDD3|TRDV1|TRDJ1|.
CALGELTRQPNTRYWGMYTDKLIF
TGTGCTCTTGGGGAACTAACCCGACAGCCAAATACGCGCTACTGGGGGATGTACACCGATAAACTCATCTTT
>TRDD3|TRDV1|TRDJ1|few
CALGGGLPPTWGIRTDKLIF
TGTGCTCTTGGGGGAGGCCTTCCCCCCACCTGGGGGATTCGAACCGATAAACTCATCTTT
>TRDD3|TRDV1|TRDJ1|few
CALGELVAGGYLYTDKLIF
TGTGCTCTTGGGGAACTAGTTGCGGGGGGATACTTGTACACCGATAAACTCATCTTT
>TRDD3|TRDV1|TRDJ1|few
CALGELPTCLDWGIQDTDKLIF
TGTGCTCTTGGGGAACTTCCTACGTGCCTAGACTGGGGGATACAGGACACCGATAAACTCATCTTT